This TCR beta chain was retrieved from a study of T-cell reconstitution after alpha-beta-depleted transplantation in children. The CDR3 runs 10 residues. Germline lookup yields CDR1 MGHDK and CDR2 SYGVNS. V was clipped by 4 bases and J by 11 bases, with 7 bases between them. At least ten counts were recorded for this clonotype. Unique molecular identifiers featured in how the TCRbeta library was prepared. TCRdb analysed the PCR reads with MiXCR anew, one entry per CDR3 protein. The table records 260,000 or so distinct CDR3 sequences, more than 10% of them present only once. The source of this sequence is a human donor who donated a stem cell graft to a child with acute lymphoblastic leukemia. The chain joins TRBV25-1 to TRBJ2-3; D remains unclear. Sequences were derived from PBMCs from the stem cell graft donor, sampled from the stem cell graft. The CDR3 reads CASSGRVQYF. The CDR3 DNA sequence: TGTGCCAGCAGTGGTAGGGTGCAGTATTTT.